The source of this TCR beta chain is a study of OX40 agonist ivuxolimab in advanced cancers. On the study more broadly: Ivuxolimab was administered intravenously to patients at 0.01 to 10 mg/kg every 2 weeks. Study conclusions and caveats: Dosing at 0.1 to 3.0 mg/kg was accompanied by clonal expansion of CD4+ and CD8+ blood T cells by week 6. Some nonresponders likewise displayed low normalized T-cell clonal expansion.

Using immunoSEQ multiplex PCR, the repertoire was profiled, and TCRdb retains in-frame clones only, with some absent. The sample has 60,000 to 75,000 clones; more than 75% are singletons. Germline CDR1 and CDR2: SGHDN and FVKESK. V lost 6 bases and J lost 4; bases outside the gene matches: 12. This CDR3 spans 16 amino acids. Regarding this clone: What it binds is not known.

The receptor was isolated from an adult with an advanced solid tumor such as melanoma, head and neck, liver or kidney cancer. This sequence joins TRBV14 and TRBJ1-5; TRBD1 aligns across 7 bases. Here the sequenced sample was CD4+ or CD8+ T cells sorted from blood, taken in a trial of the OX40 agonist ivuxolimab. The CDR3 reads CASRPPRQGGNQPQHF. The CDR3 DNA reads TGTGCCAGCAGGCCCCCTAGACAGGGCGGGAATCAGCCCCAGCATTTT.